This T cell receptor beta chain was obtained from a study of cytomegalovirus exposure and HLA in healthy donors. A multiplex PCR was run with 60 Vbeta primers and 13 Jbeta primers. Profiled with immunoSEQ multiplex PCR; TCRdb holds only in-frame clones, not every one. The sample records 140,000 or so clones, 70% being singletons. As for the donors, each was a healthy bone marrow donor. Each donor was nominally healthy when sampled (though unrecorded immune exposures were likely). As regards this clone: The antigen remains undetermined.

This CDR3 is 12 amino acids long. Germline V gene sequence: CDR1 SGHRS, CDR2 YFSETQ. V was clipped by 0 bases and J by 11 bases, with 11 bases between them. Study-wide findings and caveats: One later analysis reportedly identified an Asian-associated ancestry cluster that showed fewer N-insertions than the approximately 700-donor mean.

Sequences were obtained from PBMCs. The receptor was derived from a woman aged 25 to 39 in good health and CMV-seronegative. This chain joins TRBV5-1 and TRBJ1-1, with unresolved D. The CDR3 region is CASSLEGETAFF. The CDR3 DNA follows: TGCGCCAGCAGCTTGGAGGGAGAGACCGCTTTCTTT.